These 9 T cell receptor beta chains came from one sample sequenced in a study of T cell repertoires in cytomegalovirus infection. TCRdb called the reads again in MiXCR, with one record for every CDR3 protein. The table records 150,000 to 200,000 distinct CDR3 sequences, about a sixth of them present only once. The sample taken for sequencing was CD8+ T cells from PBMCs. Receptors originate from a human donor in good health (CMV status not recorded). Some clones in this sample may be carry-over from other donors' samples.

The genes are TRBV11-2 and TRBJ2-1; TRBD2 aligns across 12 bases. The CDR3 length is 19 residues. Germline lookup yields CDR1 SGHAT and CDR2 FQNNGV. After removal of 4 bases from V and 7 bases from J, the junction contained 17 bases not matched to a gene. CDR3 residues: CASSSLDPGLAGKRNEQFF. CDR3 in DNA: TGTGCCAGCAGCTCTCTGGACCCCGGACTAGCGGGGAAAAGGAATGAGCAGTTCTTC. Complete variable domain (other parts from reference TRBV11-2 and TRBJ2-1): EAGVAQSPRYKIIEKRQSVAFWCNPISGHATLYWYQQILGQGPKLLIQFQNNGVVDDSQLPKDRFSAERLKGVDSTLKIQPAKLEDSAVYLCASSSLDPGLAGKRNEQFFGPGTRLTVL.

This chain uses TRBV6-5 with TRBJ2-3, with D possibly TRBD1 on 5 matching bases. Trimming pared 2 bases from V and 4 bases from J, leaving 13 bases between. The germline V gene encodes CDR1 MNHEY and CDR2 SVGAGI. The CDR3 is made up of 15 amino acids. CDR3 region: CASSYLGKQADTQYF. The DNA for the CDR3 is TGTGCCAGCAGTTACCTTGGAAAACAGGCAGATACGCAGTATTTT.

Only a few counts were recorded for this clonotype. The chain employs TRBV7-2 and TRBJ2-5; TRBD1 matches 9 bases. Germline-derived CDR1 and CDR2 are SGHTA and FQGNSA. The CDR3 spans 17 residues. V lost 5 bases, J lost 5 bases, and 15 bases stayed unmatched. The CDR3 sequence is CASSPKGWDRVDETQYF. The CDR3 DNA reads TGTGCCAGCAGCCCGAAGGGTTGGGACAGGGTGGACGAGACCCAGTACTTC.

This clonotype occurred a few times. The chain links TRBV6-1 to TRBJ2-1; D unresolved. This CDR3 is 13 amino acids long. V lost 1 base, J lost 4 bases, and 5 bases lay in between. CDR1 MNHNS and CDR2 SASEGT come from the germline V gene. The CDR3, as DNA: TGTGCCAGCAGTGAAGTCAGATACAATGAGCAGTTCTTC. Translated: CASSEVRYNEQFF.

V usage is TRBV6-2 or TRBV6-3 and J usage is TRBJ2-2; TRBD1 is a possible D gene (5 bases). Per the germline V gene, CDR1 is MNHEY and CDR2 is SVGEGT. The CDR3 is 20 residues long. Trimming took off 4 bases at V and 4 bases at J, with 28 bases between the two ends. CDR3 in DNA: TGTGCCAGCAGTTCCATTTCCCACGACGGAGTCAAAAGGGGCACCGGGGAGCTGTTTTTT. The encoded protein is CASSSISHDGVKRGTGELFF.

The rearrangement links TRBV3-1 to TRBJ1-5, with TRBD1 matching 9 bases. V lost 2 bases and J lost 7; bases outside the gene matches: 12. CDR1 and CDR2 from the germline V gene are LGHDT and YNNKEL (reference sequence). This CDR3 contains 17 residues. The CDR3 sequence: CASSQRGQGPKGQPQHF. The CDR3 region has the DNA TGTGCCAGCAGCCAACGCGGACAGGGGCCCAAAGGGCAGCCCCAGCATTTT.

This clonotype was observed a handful of times. The chain employs TRBV20-1 and TRBJ2-1, with 9 bases fitting TRBD2. The ends lost 3 bases at V and 5 bases at J; junction bases unmatched: 8. The CDR3 has 15 residues. Germline CDR1 and CDR2: DFQATT and SNEGSKA (reference sequence). CDR3: CSARRREGPHNEQFF. The DNA of the CDR3 is TGCAGTGCTAGGCGGCGGGAGGGCCCACACAATGAGCAGTTCTTC.

CDR3 in amino acids: CASSWTGNTGELFF. Here the CDR3 DNA reads TGTGCCAGCAGTTGGACAGGGAACACCGGGGAGCTGTTTTTT. The rearrangement links TRBV6-2 or TRBV6-3 to TRBJ2-2, with 7 bases that match TRBD1. The CDR3 spans 14 residues. The germline gives CDR1 MNHEY, CDR2 SVGEGT. J gave up 1 base and V 4 bases, and 0 bases lay outside the gene matches.

This clonotype was observed a handful of times. The chain employs TRBV6-2 or TRBV6-3 and TRBJ2-7, with 7 bases lining up with TRBD1. CDR1 and CDR2 from the germline V gene are MNHEY and SVGEGT. The CDR3 has 15 amino acids. The ends lost 2 bases at V and 1 base at J; junction bases unmatched: 5. The CDR3 coding sequence is TGTGCCAGCAGTTACGACAGGGCCTCTTCCTACGAGCAGTACTTC. Its translation is CASSYDRASSYEQYF.